Reported below is one T cell receptor beta chain. The source of the sample is a study of monozygotic twins with inflammatory bowel disease. With the 5' RACE reads reprocessed, TCRdb shows one record per CDR3 protein and no DNA. The sample totals about 130,000 distinct CDR3 sequences; its top ten clones hold around 1.2%. The germline gives CDR1 DFQATT, CDR2 SNEGSKA (reference sequence). This CDR3 has 13 residues. The chain uses TRBV20-1 and TRBJ2-1; TCRdb's assignment of TRBD1 cannot be checked, as there is no DNA. The source material was blood. The receptor was derived from a human donor with ulcerative colitis or Crohn's disease, or a healthy co-twin of an affected twin (not recorded which). The CDR3 is CRGGPGSYNEQFF.